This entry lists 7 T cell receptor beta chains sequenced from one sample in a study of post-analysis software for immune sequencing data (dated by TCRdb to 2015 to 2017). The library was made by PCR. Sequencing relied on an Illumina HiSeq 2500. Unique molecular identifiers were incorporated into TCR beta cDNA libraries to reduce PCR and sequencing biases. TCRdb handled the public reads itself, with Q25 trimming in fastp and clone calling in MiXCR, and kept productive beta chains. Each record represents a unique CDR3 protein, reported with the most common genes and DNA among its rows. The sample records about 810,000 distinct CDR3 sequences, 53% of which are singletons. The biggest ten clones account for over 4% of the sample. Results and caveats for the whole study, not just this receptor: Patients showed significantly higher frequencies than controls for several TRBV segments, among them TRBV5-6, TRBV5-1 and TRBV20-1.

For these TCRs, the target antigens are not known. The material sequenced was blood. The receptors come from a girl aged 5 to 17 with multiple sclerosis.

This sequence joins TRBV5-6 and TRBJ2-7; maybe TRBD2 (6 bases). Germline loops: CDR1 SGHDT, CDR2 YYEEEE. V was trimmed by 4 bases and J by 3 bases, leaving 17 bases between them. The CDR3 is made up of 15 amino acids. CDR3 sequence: CASSPGPKDYYEQYF. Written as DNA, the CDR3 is TGTGCCAGCAGCCCCGGCCCCAAGGACTACTACGAGCAGTACTTC. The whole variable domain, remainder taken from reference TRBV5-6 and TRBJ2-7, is DAGVTQSPTHLIKTRGQQVTLRCSPKSGHDTVSWYQQALGQGPQFIFQYYEEEERQRGNFPDRFSGHQFPNYSSELNVNALLLGDSALYLCASSPGPKDYYEQYFGPGTRLTVT.

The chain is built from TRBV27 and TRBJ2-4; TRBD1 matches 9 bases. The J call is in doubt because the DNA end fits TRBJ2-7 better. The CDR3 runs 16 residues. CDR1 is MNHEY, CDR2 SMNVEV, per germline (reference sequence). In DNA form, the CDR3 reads TGTGCCAGCAGTTTAATGGCGGGACAGGGCCCCTACGAGCAGTACTTC. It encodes CASSLMAGQGPYEQYF.

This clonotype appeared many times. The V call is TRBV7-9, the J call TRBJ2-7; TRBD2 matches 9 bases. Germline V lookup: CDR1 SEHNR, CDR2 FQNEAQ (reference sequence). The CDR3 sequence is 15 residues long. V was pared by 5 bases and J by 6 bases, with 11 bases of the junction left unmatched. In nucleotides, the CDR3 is TGTGCCAGCAGCCCGGGGCGGGAGGGCCCGTTCGAGCAGTACTTC. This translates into CASSPGREGPFEQYF.

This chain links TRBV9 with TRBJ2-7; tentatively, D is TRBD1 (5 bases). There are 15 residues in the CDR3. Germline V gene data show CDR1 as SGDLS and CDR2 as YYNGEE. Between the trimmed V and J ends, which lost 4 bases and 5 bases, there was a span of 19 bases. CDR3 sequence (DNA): TGTGCCAGCAGCCCAGGGAATAGGCGCGGCGACGAGCAGTACTTC. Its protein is CASSPGNRRGDEQYF.

The CDR3 DNA reads TGCGCCAGCAGCTTGGTACTGGTCTCGGGTGAGCAGTACTTC. Translating gives CASSLVLVSGEQYF. The chain recombines TRBV5-1 with TRBJ2-7, with D unclear. CDR1 and CDR2 from the germline V gene are SGHRS and YFSETQ. The CDR3 totals 14 residues. V was cut by 0 bases and J by 7 bases, with 14 bases left in between.

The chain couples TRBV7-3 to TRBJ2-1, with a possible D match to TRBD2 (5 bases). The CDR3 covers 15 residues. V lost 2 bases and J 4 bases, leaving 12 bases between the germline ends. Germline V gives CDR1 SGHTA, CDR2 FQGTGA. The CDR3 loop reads CASSLLVAPYNEQFF. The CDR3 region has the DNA TGTGCCAGCAGCTTACTAGTAGCGCCTTACAATGAGCAGTTCTTC.

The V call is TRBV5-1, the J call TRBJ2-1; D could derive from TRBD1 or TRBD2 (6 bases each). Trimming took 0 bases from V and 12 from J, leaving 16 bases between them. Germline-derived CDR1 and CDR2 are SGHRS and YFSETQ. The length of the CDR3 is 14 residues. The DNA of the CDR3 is TGCGCCAGCAGCTTGGAGGCGGAGGGGGGTAGGCAGTTCTTC. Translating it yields CASSLEAEGGRQFF.